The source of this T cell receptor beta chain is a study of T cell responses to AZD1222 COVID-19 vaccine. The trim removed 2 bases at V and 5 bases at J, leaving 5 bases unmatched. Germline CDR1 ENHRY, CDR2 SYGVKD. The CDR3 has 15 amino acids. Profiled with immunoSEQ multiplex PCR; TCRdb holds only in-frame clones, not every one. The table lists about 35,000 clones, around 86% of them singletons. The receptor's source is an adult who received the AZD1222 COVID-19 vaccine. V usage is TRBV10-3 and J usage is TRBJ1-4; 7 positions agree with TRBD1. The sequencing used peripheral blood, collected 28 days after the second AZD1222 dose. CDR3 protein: CAISERSGGNEKLFF. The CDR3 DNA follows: TGTGCCATCAGTGAGAGGTCAGGGGGGAATGAAAAACTGTTTTTT.